Below are 27 T cell receptor beta chains sequenced from a single sample in a study of T cell responses to AZD1222 COVID-19 vaccine. Measured with immunoSEQ multiplex PCR; TCRdb has only the in-frame clones, and not every one. The sample has 120,000 or so clones, about 90% seen once; the top ten hold just under 10%. This specimen consisted of peripheral blood, obtained on day 0 of AZD1222 vaccination. These receptors originate from an adult in good health.

The chain employs TRBV7-9 and TRBJ1-3; D gene ambiguous. This CDR3 has 16 residues. Germline V gene lookup returns CDR1 SEHNR and CDR2 FQNEAQ (reference sequence). The ends were cut back, 5 bases at V and 8 bases at J, with 22 bases in the middle. In nucleotides, the CDR3 is TGTGCCAGCAGCAATCTTAATGCGGGCCCCCAGTACACCATATATTTT. It translates to CASSNLNAGPQYTIYF.

The chain joins TRBV7-9 to TRBJ1-4; 7 bases map to TRBD1. The CDR3 is 15 amino acids. Germline V gives CDR1 SEHNR, CDR2 FQNEAQ (reference sequence). After removal of 5 bases from V and 8 bases from J, the junction contained 11 bases not matched to a gene. For the CDR3, the DNA is TGTGCCAGCAGCCCCAGTACAGGGGTTGAGGAAAAACTGTTTTTT. Its translation is CASSPSTGVEEKLFF.

A few counts support this clone. J is TRBJ1-2 and V is TRBV15; 7 bases are a match to TRBD1. J lost 12 bases, V lost 0 bases, and 7 bases had no gene match. CDR1 and CDR2 from the germline V gene are LNHNV and YYDKDF (reference sequence). The CDR3 extends over 13 amino acids. The CDR3 protein is CATSRDFQGGDTF. CDR3 nucleotides: TGTGCCACCAGCAGAGATTTCCAGGGGGGAGACACCTTC.

Here the CDR3 reads CASSLAHKGRVSSYNSPLHF. DNA for the CDR3: TGTGCCAGCAGCTTAGCCCACAAAGGACGGGTTTCCTCCTATAATTCACCCCTCCACTTT. The chain uses TRBV7-2 and TRBJ1-6; D unresolved. V was cut by 0 bases and J by 0 bases, with 18 bases left in between. From germline, CDR1 is SGHTA and CDR2 FQGNSA. The CDR3 consists of 20 residues.

V and J are TRBV7-2 and TRBJ1-6, with 11 nucleotides matching TRBD1. Germline CDR1 reads SGHTA; CDR2 reads FQGNSA. V shed 2 bases and J 9 bases; nucleotides not matched to a gene: 15. The CDR3 length is 19 residues. This CDR3 is CASSLYPDRGQRFASPLHF. CDR3 nucleotide sequence: TGTGCCAGCAGCTTATATCCGGACAGGGGGCAAAGATTTGCTTCACCCCTCCACTTT. The full variable domain, its missing parts supplied by reference TRBV7-2 and TRBJ1-6, is GAGVSQSPSNKVTEKGKDVELRCDPISGHTALYWYRQSLGQGLEFLIYFQGNSAPDKSGLPSDRFSAERTGGSVSTLTIQRTQQEDSAVYLCASSLYPDRGQRFASPLHFGNGTRLTVT.

V and J are TRBV5-6 and TRBJ1-1; TRBD1 is a possible D gene (6 bases). There are 16 residues in the CDR3. V lost 2 bases to trimming and J lost 0 bases, with 14 bases between them. Germline CDR1 SGHDT, CDR2 YYEEEE. This CDR3 reads CASSFWQGSLNTEAFF. Written as DNA, the CDR3 is TGTGCCAGCAGCTTTTGGCAGGGGAGCCTGAACACTGAAGCTTTCTTT.

This clone was seen a handful of times. This sequence joins TRBV5-5 and TRBJ1-2, with 7 bases aligning to TRBD1. The germline gives CDR1 SGHKS, CDR2 YYEKEE (reference sequence). The CDR3 is made up of 15 amino acids. The ends lost 1 base at V and 4 bases at J; junction bases unmatched: 7. This chain's CDR3 is CASSLMSPGGYGYTF. In DNA, the CDR3 is TGTGCCAGCAGCTTGATGTCGCCAGGGGGCTATGGCTACACCTTC.

The J gene is TRBJ2-7, the V gene TRBV7-2; a weak D match, TRBD2 (5 bases). CDR3 length: 14 amino acids. Deletions cut 5 bases from V and 2 bases from J, with 13 bases between. Germline V gene sequence: CDR1 SGHTA, CDR2 FQGNSA. In nucleotides, the CDR3 is TGTGCCAGCAGCCCTCAACACGGGGCCTACGAGCAGTACTTC. Protein: CASSPQHGAYEQYF.

In DNA, the CDR3 is TGTGCCAGCAGCTTAAGGTCCGAGTGGACCGCTAGCACAGATACGCAGTATTTT. This encodes CASSLRSEWTASTDTQYF. The chain employs TRBV7-2 and TRBJ2-3; D remains unclear. This CDR3 has 18 amino acids. Germline CDR1 and CDR2: SGHTA and FQGNSA. V was pared by 2 bases and J by 0 bases, with 18 bases between.

DNA for the CDR3: TGTGCCAGTAGTACTGGGACAGTCATCTCTGGGGCCAACGTCCTGACTTTC. This encodes CASSTGTVISGANVLTF. This chain links TRBV19 with TRBJ2-6, with TRBD1 matching 7 bases. V shed 4 bases and J 0 bases; nucleotides not matched to a gene: 6. The germline gives CDR1 LNHDA, CDR2 SQIVND (reference sequence). The length of the CDR3 is 17 residues.

This chain joins TRBV3-1 (or the pseudogene TRBV3-2) and TRBJ2-7; D is uncertain. Germline assignment: CDR1 LGHDT and CDR2 YNNKEL (reference sequence). The V gene lost 4 bases and the J gene lost 3 bases, with 16 bases spanning the gap. CDR3 length equals 15 residues. In DNA form, the CDR3 reads TGTGCCAGCAGCCGAGGAATTACCCCTAACTACGAGCAGTACTTC. This translates into CASSRGITPNYEQYF.

This chain joins TRBV24-1 and TRBJ2-3; D may be TRBD2 (6 bases). Germline lookup yields CDR1 KGHDR and CDR2 SFDVKD. The CDR3 is 12 amino acids. The germline V and J ends were trimmed by 4 bases and 14 bases, with 15 bases remaining between them. DNA for the CDR3: TGTGCCACCAGTGACTCGGGGACTGGTGTGTATTTT. Amino acids: CATSDSGTGVYF.

The CDR3 nucleotides are TGTGCCAGCAGTTTATTCGACGGGAGACAGGTAGATAATGAAAAACTGTTTTTT. Translation: CASSLFDGRQVDNEKLFF. This chain joins TRBV28 and TRBJ1-4, with D possibly matching TRBD1 (6 bases). Germline V gene sequence: CDR1 MDHEN, CDR2 SYDVKM. The germline V and J ends were trimmed by 1 base and 4 bases, with 19 bases remaining between them. The CDR3 loop spans 18 amino acids.

The chain is built from TRBV18 and TRBJ2-2; 13 bases match TRBD2. This CDR3 comprises 17 residues. V shed 2 bases and J 6 bases; nucleotides not matched to a gene: 6. Germline loops: CDR1 KGHSH, CDR2 LQKENI. CDR3 in amino acids: CASSPRTSGGDAGELFF. The CDR3 region has the DNA TGTGCCAGCTCACCAAGGACTAGCGGGGGCGACGCCGGGGAGCTGTTTTTT.

The gene calls are TRBV11-2 and TRBJ1-4, with D perhaps matching TRBD1 (5 bases). This CDR3 is built from 15 residues. Trimming cost V 4 bases and J 7 bases, with 16 bases left between them. Germline V gene sequence: CDR1 SGHAT, CDR2 FQNNGV. The CDR3 protein is CASSSPTALIEKLFF. The CDR3 coding sequence is TGTGCCAGCAGCTCCCCGACAGCCCTGATTGAAAAACTGTTTTTT. The complete variable domain, with remaining parts taken from reference TRBV11-2 and TRBJ1-4, reads EAGVAQSPRYKIIEKRQSVAFWCNPISGHATLYWYQQILGQGPKLLIQFQNNGVVDDSQLPKDRFSAERLKGVDSTLKIQPAKLEDSAVYLCASSSPTALIEKLFFGSGTQLSVL.

The V call is TRBV4-3, the J call TRBJ2-7; D not certain. The CDR3 is 14 residues long. Trimming stripped 0 bases from V and 1 base from J, with 7 bases between. Germline values: CDR1 LGHNA, CDR2 YSLEER. CDR3 nucleotides: TGCGCCAGCAGCCAAGATTCCGGTTCCTACGAGCAGTACTTC. Protein sequence: CASSQDSGSYEQYF.

This clone was detected once. The CDR3 bases are TGTGCCAGCAGCTTAGACCCCCGGACAGCCTTTTACGAGCAGTACTTC. It codes for CASSLDPRTAFYEQYF. V is TRBV7-2 and J is TRBJ2-7, with D perhaps TRBD1 (6 bases). V was pared by 1 base and J by 4 bases, with 17 bases between. Per the germline V gene, CDR1 is SGHTA and CDR2 is FQGNSA. There are 16 residues in the CDR3.

The rearrangement uses TRBV19 and TRBJ1-2; D perhaps matches TRBD1 (6 bases). The CDR3 length is 13 residues. Germline values: CDR1 LNHDA, CDR2 SQIVND (reference sequence). Deletions cut 5 bases from V and 7 bases from J, with 14 bases between. CDR3 DNA: TGTGCCAGTAGTGAACGACAGGCTCGTGGCTACACCTTC. Residues: CASSERQARGYTF.

The chain uses TRBV3-1 (or the pseudogene TRBV3-2) and TRBJ1-2; D gene ambiguous. This CDR3 region has 14 residues. Germline CDR1 LGHDT, CDR2 YNNKEL (reference sequence). The V and J ends lost 1 base and 1 base respectively, with 7 bases between them. CDR3 coding DNA: TGTGCCAGCAGCCAAGTGGCCGTTAACTATGGCTACACCTTC. This translates into CASSQVAVNYGYTF.

The V call is TRBV6-5, the J call TRBJ1-5; possible D gene TRBD1, 5 bases. V shed 1 base and J shed 6 bases, with 10 bases lying between them. CDR3 length: 14 residues. Germline assignment: CDR1 MNHEY and CDR2 SVGAGI. The CDR3 region is CASSYLRGGQPQHF. The CDR3 bases are TGTGCCAGCAGTTACTTAAGGGGAGGTCAGCCCCAGCATTTT.

The chain employs TRBV4-1 and TRBJ1-1; 9 bases line up with TRBD1. With V trimmed by 2 bases and J by 10 bases, 8 bases remained unmatched. This CDR3 has 14 residues. Looked up from germline, CDR1 is MGHRA and CDR2 is YSYEKL. CDR3 coding DNA: TGCGCCAGCAGCCAACCGGGACAGGGCAGGTCAGCTTTCTTT. Protein: CASSQPGQGRSAFF.

The chain uses TRBV4-1 and TRBJ1-5; 7 nucleotides line up with TRBD1. CDR1 is MGHRA, CDR2 YSYEKL, per germline. The CDR3 length is 17 residues. With V trimmed by 0 bases and J by 6 bases, 11 bases remained unmatched. The DNA for the CDR3 is TGCGCCAGCAGCCAAGATCGCCCAGGGGGGGGCATTCAGCCCCAGCATTTT. Its protein is CASSQDRPGGGIQPQHF.

V usage is TRBV5-1 and J usage is TRBJ1-6; TRBD1 might be the D (6 bases). This CDR3 is built from 15 residues. The ends were cut back, 2 bases at V and 6 bases at J, with 12 bases in the middle. CDR1 is SGHRS and CDR2 is YFSETQ in the germline V gene. The DNA of the CDR3 is TGCGCCAGCAGCTTCACGGACAGATTTAATTCACCCCTCCACTTT. Amino acid sequence: CASSFTDRFNSPLHF.

This chain joins TRBV30 and TRBJ2-7, with 12 positions matching TRBD2. Germline V CDR1 and CDR2: GTSNPN, SVGIG (reference sequence). This CDR3 contains 13 residues. V was pared by 0 bases and J by 6 bases, with 0 bases of the junction left unmatched. The CDR3 region has the DNA TGTGCCTGGAGTGTACTAGCGGGAGGCGAGCAGTACTTC. It is translated as CAWSVLAGGEQYF.

V usage is TRBV7-9 and J usage is TRBJ2-5; no clear D gene. From germline, CDR1 is SEHNR and CDR2 FQNEAQ (reference sequence). The V and J ends lost 5 bases and 0 bases respectively, with 1 base between them. The CDR3 is 11 amino acids. The CDR3 loop reads CASSNQETQYF. The CDR3 DNA sequence: TGTGCCAGCAGCAACCAAGAGACCCAGTACTTC.

The DNA for the CDR3 is TGTGCCAGCAGCTTAGATAGCTGGACAGGGCGGACTGAAGCTTTCTTT. It codes for CASSLDSWTGRTEAFF. This chain connects TRBV11-3 to TRBJ1-1, with 8 bases identical to TRBD1. CDR1 and CDR2 (germline): SGHNT, YENEEA. Trimming took 0 bases from V and 5 from J; bases not matched to a gene: 8. This CDR3 contains 16 residues.

The chain recombines TRBV2 with TRBJ2-5; D gene uncertain. The germline gives CDR1 SNHLY, CDR2 FYNNEI. V was pared by 6 bases and J by 0 bases, with 8 bases between. This CDR3 has 13 amino acids. CDR3 coding DNA: TGTGCCAGCAGGGCAGACTACCAAGAGACCCAGTACTTC. Translation: CASRADYQETQYF.